This is a list of T cell receptor beta chains from one sample in a study of shared clonotypes between healthy human individuals. Clones were sequenced by immunoSEQ multiplex PCR, and TCRdb holds only the in-frame ones, with some missing. The repertoire has some 1.5 million clones, around 95% of them found once; the top ten carry approximately 1.1%. The specimen was naive CD4+ T cells sorted from blood. These receptor sequences come from a man younger than 40 in good health. Both conserved end residues are part of each CDR3. D genes are given only for firm matches. Some rows have no size entry. The others give once, few or many, or a class for an expanded clone.

CDR3 | DNA | D | V | size | length | J
CASSLVRVAGTDTQYF | TGCGCCAGCAGCTTGGTCAGGGTGGCTGGCACAGATACGCAGTATTTT | - | TRBV5-1 | - | 16 | TRBJ2-3
CASSSGLAESSYEQYF | TGTGCCAGTAGTTCCGGACTAGCGGAAAGTTCCTACGAGCAGTACTTC | TRBD2 | TRBV19 | - | 16 | TRBJ2-7
CASSTGPGISIQYF | TGTGCCAGTAGTACTGGACCCGGGATAAGCATTCAGTACTTC | - | TRBV19 | - | 14 | TRBJ2-4
CASRGGLAGADEQYF | TGTGCCAGCAGGGGAGGACTAGCGGGAGCCGACGAGCAGTACTTC | TRBD2 | TRBV5-4 | - | 15 | TRBJ2-7
CASSLVGQARATQYF | TGTGCCAGCAGCTTAGTGGGACAGGCCCGCGCTACGCAGTATTTT | TRBD1 | TRBV7-2 | - | 15 | TRBJ2-3
CASSLTGQGDYEQYF | TGTGCCAGCAGTTTAACGGGACAGGGTGACTACGAGCAGTACTTC | TRBD1 | TRBV28 | - | 15 | TRBJ2-7
CASSFYGRSGANVLTF | TGTGCCAGCAGCTTCTACGGACGCTCTGGGGCCAACGTCCTGACTTTC | - | TRBV7-9 | - | 16 | TRBJ2-6
CASSEGAGVVSYEQYF | TGTGCCAGCAGCGAGGGAGCGGGAGTGGTATCCTACGAGCAGTACTTC | TRBD2 | TRBV9 | - | 16 | TRBJ2-7
CSARTGEKAFF | TGCAGCGCCCGGACAGGGGAGAAAGCTTTCTTT | TRBD1 | TRBV29-1 | - | 11 | TRBJ1-1
CASSLESGLAGVSRYNEQFF | TGTGCCAGCAGCTTAGAGTCAGGACTAGCGGGAGTTTCGCGGTACAATGAGCAGTTCTTC | TRBD2 | TRBV11-2 | - | 20 | TRBJ2-1
CASSPGLAETYEQYF | TGCGCCAGCAGCCCGGGACTAGCGGAGACCTACGAGCAGTACTTC | TRBD2 | TRBV5-1 | once | 15 | TRBJ2-7
CASSLPEGNYGYTF | TGTGCCAGCAGCCTCCCCGAGGGGAACTATGGCTACACCTTC | - | TRBV5-6 | - | 14 | TRBJ1-2
CASSVYRGRGGDNEQFF | TGTGCCAGCAGTGTTTACAGGGGACGAGGAGGGGACAATGAGCAGTTCTTC | - | TRBV6-1 | - | 17 | TRBJ2-1
CASSPRAHSGNTIYF | TGTGCCAGCAGCCCCAGGGCCCACTCTGGAAACACCATATATTTT | - | TRBV7-6 | - | 15 | TRBJ1-3
CAWSQIVGVRETQYF | TGTGCCTGGAGTCAAATAGTGGGGGTTCGGGAGACCCAGTACTTC | - | TRBV30 | - | 15 | TRBJ2-5
CASRPTGVGQPQHF | TGTGCCAGCAGACCGACAGGGGTCGGTCAGCCCCAGCATTTT | TRBD1 | TRBV28 | - | 14 | TRBJ1-5
CASSLISGRERQYF | TGTGCCAGCAGCTTGATTAGCGGGAGGGAGAGGCAGTACTTC | TRBD2 | TRBV5-4 | - | 14 | TRBJ2-7
CASSPAASSGNTIYF | TGTGCCAGCTCACCAGCGGCCAGCTCTGGAAACACCATATATTTT | - | TRBV18 | - | 15 | TRBJ1-3
CASSASSGANVLTF | TGTGCCAGCAGCGCAAGTTCTGGGGCCAACGTCCTGACTTTC | - | TRBV13 | - | 14 | TRBJ2-6
CATSSLGRGDYNEQFF | TGTGCCACCAGCAGCCTCGGGCGGGGGGACTACAATGAGCAGTTCTTC | TRBD2 | TRBV15 | - | 16 | TRBJ2-1
CASSLRLASNTGELFF | TGTGCCAGCAGTTTAAGACTAGCATCGAACACCGGGGAGCTGTTTTTT | TRBD2 | TRBV27 | - | 16 | TRBJ2-2
CASSKVARGSYEQYF | - | - | TRBV21-1 | - | 15 | TRBJ2-7
CASSLGTAYEQYF | TGTGCCAGCAGCCTGGGGACAGCCTACGAGCAGTACTTC | TRBD1 | TRBV13 | - | 13 | TRBJ2-7
CASSPRLAGAPGVGEQFF | TGCGCCAGCAGCCCACGACTAGCGGGAGCCCCCGGAGTAGGTGAGCAGTTCTTC | TRBD2 | TRBV4-3 | - | 18 | TRBJ2-1
CASSPGDRGRLYEQYF | TGTGCCAGCAGCCCGGGGGACAGGGGGCGCTTATACGAGCAGTACTTC | TRBD1 | TRBV11-2 | - | 16 | TRBJ2-7